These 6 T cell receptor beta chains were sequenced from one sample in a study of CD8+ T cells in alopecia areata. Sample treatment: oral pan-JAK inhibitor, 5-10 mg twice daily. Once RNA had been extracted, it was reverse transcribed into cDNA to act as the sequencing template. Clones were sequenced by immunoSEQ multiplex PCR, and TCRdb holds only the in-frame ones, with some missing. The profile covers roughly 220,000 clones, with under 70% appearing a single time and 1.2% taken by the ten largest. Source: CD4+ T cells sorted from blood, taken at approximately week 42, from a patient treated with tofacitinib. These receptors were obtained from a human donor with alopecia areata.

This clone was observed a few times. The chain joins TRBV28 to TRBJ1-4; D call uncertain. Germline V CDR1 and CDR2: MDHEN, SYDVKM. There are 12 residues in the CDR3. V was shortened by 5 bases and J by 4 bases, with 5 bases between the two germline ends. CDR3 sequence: CASSQSNEKLFF. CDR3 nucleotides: TGTGCCAGCAGTCAGAGTAATGAAAAACTGTTTTTT.

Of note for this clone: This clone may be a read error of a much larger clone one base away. The CDR3 is CASSGTGANYGYTF. The DNA of the CDR3 is TGTGCCAGCAGCGGGACAGGGGCTAACTATGGCTACACCTTC. The V gene is TRBV9, the J gene TRBJ1-2, with 9 bases lining up with TRBD1. The CDR3 runs 14 residues. From germline, CDR1 is SGDLS and CDR2 YYNGEE. V trimming: 3 bases; J trimming: 0 bases; junction bases outside the gene matches: 0.

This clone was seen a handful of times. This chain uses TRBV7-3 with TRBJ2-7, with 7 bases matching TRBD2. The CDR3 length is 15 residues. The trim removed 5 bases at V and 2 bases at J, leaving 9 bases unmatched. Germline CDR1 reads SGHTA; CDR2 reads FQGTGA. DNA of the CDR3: TGTGCCAGCAGCGTACACTCGGGGGGTCCCTACGAGCAGTACTTC. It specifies CASSVHSGGPYEQYF. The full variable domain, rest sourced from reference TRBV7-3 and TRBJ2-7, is GAGVSQTPSNKVTEKGKYVELRCDPISGHTALYWYRQSLGQGPEFLIYFQGTGAADDSGLPNDRFFAVRPEGSVSTLKIQRTERGDSAVYLCASSVHSGGPYEQYFGPGTRLTVT.

For the CDR3, the DNA is TGCTCGGGACGTGAAGGGCAGCGCGAGCAGTACTTC. The encoded protein is CSGREGQREQYF. This rearrangement joins TRBV29-1 to TRBJ2-7, with D possibly called TRBD1 or TRBD2 (5 bases each). Germline CDR1 SQVTM, CDR2 ANQGSEA. The length of the CDR3 is 12 residues.

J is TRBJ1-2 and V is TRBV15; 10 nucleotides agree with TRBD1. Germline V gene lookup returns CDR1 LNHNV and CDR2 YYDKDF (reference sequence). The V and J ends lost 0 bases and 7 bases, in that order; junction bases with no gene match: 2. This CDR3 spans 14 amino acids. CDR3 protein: CATSREGQGSGYTF. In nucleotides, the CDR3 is TGTGCCACCAGCAGAGAGGGACAGGGGTCTGGCTACACCTTC.

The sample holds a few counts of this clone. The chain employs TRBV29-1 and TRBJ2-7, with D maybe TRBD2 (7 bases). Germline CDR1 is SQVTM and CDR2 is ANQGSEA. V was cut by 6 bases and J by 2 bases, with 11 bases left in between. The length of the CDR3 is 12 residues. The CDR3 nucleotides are TGCAGCGTCCGGGGGGCAGCCTACGAGCAGTACTTC. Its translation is CSVRGAAYEQYF.